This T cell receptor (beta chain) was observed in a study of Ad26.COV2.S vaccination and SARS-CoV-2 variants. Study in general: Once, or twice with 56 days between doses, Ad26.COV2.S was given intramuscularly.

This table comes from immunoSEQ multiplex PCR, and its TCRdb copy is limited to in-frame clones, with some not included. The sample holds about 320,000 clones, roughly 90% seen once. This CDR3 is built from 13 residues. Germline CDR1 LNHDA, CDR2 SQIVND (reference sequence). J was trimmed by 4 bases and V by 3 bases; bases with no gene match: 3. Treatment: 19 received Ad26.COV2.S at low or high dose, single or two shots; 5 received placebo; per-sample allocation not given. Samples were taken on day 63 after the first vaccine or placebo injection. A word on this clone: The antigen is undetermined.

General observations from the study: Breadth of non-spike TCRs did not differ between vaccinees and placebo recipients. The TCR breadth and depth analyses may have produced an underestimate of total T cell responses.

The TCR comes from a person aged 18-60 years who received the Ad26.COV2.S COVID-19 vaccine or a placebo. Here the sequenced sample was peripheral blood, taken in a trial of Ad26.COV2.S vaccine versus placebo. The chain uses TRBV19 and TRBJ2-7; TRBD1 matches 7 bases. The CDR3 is CASSIGDRYEQYF. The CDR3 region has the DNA TGTGCCAGTAGTATCGGGGACAGATACGAGCAGTACTTC.